In its sample, the clone carrying this T cell receptor beta chain was seen a few times. Germline CDR1 reads ENHRY; CDR2 reads SYGVKD. This CDR3 region has 14 residues. The junction had 10 bases not matched to a gene; V was cut back by 10 bases and J by 3 bases. These data come from a study of T cell repertoires in aging, cancer and after chemotherapy. Across the study: Paired samples before and after chemotherapy came from glioblastoma patients receiving temozolomide-based therapy.

Peripheral blood genomic DNA, not sorted cells or RNA, was the template. A mixed TRB-A/B primer pool amplified rearranged TRB by multiplex touch-down PCR. TCRdb recomputed calls from the multiplex PCR reads with MiXCR, one row per CDR3 protein. Among some 2,700 distinct CDR3 sequences listed, over 20% were seen once. The rearrangement uses TRBV10-3 and TRBJ2-5; 8 nucleotides agree with TRBD1. The receptor was derived from a human donor with a solid tumor. Sequenced: blood. CDR3 sequence: CATIMGQEKETQYF. The CDR3 DNA follows: TGTGCCACGATCATGGGACAGGAAAAAGAGACCCAGTACTTC.